These 31 T cell receptor beta chains share one sample of origin, sequenced in a study of cytomegalovirus exposure and HLA in healthy donors. PCR employed 60 Vbeta and 13 Jbeta primers. Here immunoSEQ multiplex PCR was the method, and the copy in TCRdb shows in-frame clones only, minus some. The sample contains roughly 180,000 clones, 77% of which appear only once. The sample comprised PBMCs. The source is a young man in good health and CMV-seronegative.

The chain employs TRBV4-3 and TRBJ2-3; 9 positions agree with TRBD2. The germline V gene has CDR1 LGHNA and CDR2 YSLEER. The CDR3 covers 20 residues. The junction had 13 bases not matched to a gene; V was cut back by 0 bases and J by 0 bases. The CDR3 nucleotides are TGCGCCAGCAGCCAAGAGGGGGGTGGCGGGGGGGCCACTAGCACAGATACGCAGTATTTT. Its translation: CASSQEGGGGGATSTDTQYF.

The rearrangement joins TRBV19 to TRBJ1-5, with unresolved D. V was pared by 3 bases and J by 8 bases, with 11 bases between. There are 13 residues in the CDR3. Germline-derived CDR1 and CDR2 are LNHDA and SQIVND (reference sequence). The CDR3 DNA reads as TGTGCCAGTAGTATGGGCCCCCGCGAGCCCCAGCATTTT. This sequence encodes CASSMGPREPQHF.

The CDR3 nucleotides are TGCAGTGCCCCACGGGAGGGAAAAGCTTTCTTT. Translated, it gives CSAPREGKAFF. The rearrangement joins TRBV20-1 to TRBJ1-1; D remains ambiguous. The germline V gene has CDR1 DFQATT and CDR2 SNEGSKA (reference sequence). V lost 6 bases, J lost 9 bases, and 14 bases lay in between. The CDR3 has 11 residues.

The CDR3, as DNA: TGTGCCAGCTCACCCCGAACAGGGTTCCAAGGCGAGCAGTACTTC. It yields the protein CASSPRTGFQGEQYF. The rearrangement links TRBV18 to TRBJ2-7; the D gene is possibly TRBD1 (6 bases). The CDR3 length is 15 residues. Germline assignment: CDR1 KGHSH and CDR2 LQKENI. V was shortened by 3 bases and J by 6 bases, with 18 bases between the two germline ends.

This clone was observed a handful of times. V usage is TRBV6-5 and J usage is TRBJ1-2, with D uncertain. V lost 6 bases, J lost 10 bases, and 15 bases lay in between. This CDR3 is built from 12 residues. The germline CDR1 and CDR2 sequences are MNHEY and SVGAGI. CDR3 DNA: TGTGCCAGCAGGGCAGGCCTCTTTAACTACACCTTC. Translation: CASRAGLFNYTF.

The J gene is TRBJ2-3, the V gene TRBV29-1, with 7 positions matching TRBD2. Germline V gives CDR1 SQVTM, CDR2 ANQGSEA. V shed 3 bases, J shed 0 bases, and the junction held 6 bases outside the gene matches. The CDR3 extends over 15 amino acids. The CDR3 is CSVDRERGSTDTQYF. For the CDR3, the DNA is TGCAGCGTTGACCGGGAGCGGGGTAGCACAGATACGCAGTATTTT.

The chain uses TRBV18 and TRBJ1-2; a weak D match, TRBD1 (6 bases). Per germline, CDR1 KGHSH and CDR2 LQKENI. V shed 1 base and J shed 4 bases, with 10 bases lying between them. CDR3 length: 14 amino acids. This chain's CDR3 is CASSPQDSVYGYTF. The CDR3 nucleotides are TGTGCCAGCTCACCACAGGACAGCGTCTATGGCTACACCTTC.

The chain recombines TRBV5-1 with TRBJ2-3; the match to TRBD2 covers 8 bases. This CDR3 spans 16 amino acids. Germline CDR1 and CDR2: SGHRS and YFSETQ. V was clipped by 3 bases and J by 6 bases; unmatched bases: 12. The CDR3 loop is CASSSVAGSVSDTQYF. Written as DNA, the CDR3 is TGCGCCAGCAGCTCAGTAGCGGGGTCGGTGTCGGATACGCAGTATTTT.

The rearrangement links TRBV10-3 to TRBJ2-7; 13 nucleotides match TRBD2. This CDR3 is built from 20 residues. Germline assignment: CDR1 ENHRY and CDR2 SYGVKD. V lost 3 bases, J lost 1 base, and 15 bases stayed unmatched. The CDR3 coding sequence is TGTGCCATCAGTGATTTACGGGGGATCGGGACTAGCGGGACTTCCTACGAGCAGTACTTC. This sequence encodes CAISDLRGIGTSGTSYEQYF.

A remark on this clone: Other DNA sequences in this specimen translate into the identical CDR3. The rearrangement links TRBV19 to TRBJ1-2; no clear D gene. Germline CDR1 LNHDA, CDR2 SQIVND (reference sequence). The CDR3 is 13 amino acids. The ends were cut back, 2 bases at V and 2 bases at J, with 6 bases in the middle. CDR3 protein: CASSISGNYGYTF. CDR3 nucleotide sequence: TGTGCCAGTAGTATATCGGGGAACTATGGCTACACCTTC.

In this sample, this clone turned up once. The V gene is TRBV7-2, the J gene TRBJ2-1; 10 bases map to TRBD2. Germline assignment: CDR1 SGHTA and CDR2 FQGNSA. This CDR3 is 15 amino acids long. The ends lost 5 bases at V and 5 bases at J; junction bases unmatched: 6. The CDR3 here is CASSLQRGGNNEQFF. In DNA form, the CDR3 reads TGTGCCAGCAGCCTCCAGCGGGGGGGAAACAATGAGCAGTTCTTC.

In regard to this clone: Germline and junction disagree at one end, which may indicate a read error. The chain couples TRBV7-9 to TRBJ1-5; 8 positions agree with TRBD1. Germline V CDR1 and CDR2: SEHNR, FQNEAQ (reference sequence). The CDR3 is 16 residues long. In nucleotides, the CDR3 is TGTTCCAGCAGCTTGGAGGACAGGGATCTTTATCAGCCCCAGCATTTT. It translates to CSSSLEDRDLYQPQHF.

This sequence joins TRBV7-9 and TRBJ1-1; D is undetermined. This CDR3 spans 15 amino acids. Germline V gene sequence: CDR1 SEHNR, CDR2 FQNEAQ (reference sequence). V shed 1 base and J shed 4 bases, with 13 bases lying between them. The CDR3 region has the DNA TGTGCCAGCAGCTTAGGACCCGGGTTTGGCACTGAAGCTTTCTTT. Its protein product is CASSLGPGFGTEAFF.

This rearrangement joins TRBV4-3 to TRBJ1-2, with 8 positions matching TRBD1. This CDR3 is 16 amino acids long. The germline V gene encodes CDR1 LGHNA and CDR2 YSLEER. The trim removed 0 bases at V and 7 bases at J, leaving 10 bases unmatched. As DNA, the CDR3 is TGCGCCAGCAGCCAAGATCTTAGGCAGGGGGCGGGTGGCTACACCTTC. Its protein product is CASSQDLRQGAGGYTF.

Comments on this clone: Other DNA variants within this sample encode the same CDR3. This rearrangement joins TRBV6-6 to TRBJ1-2, with D perhaps matching TRBD1 (6 bases). CDR3 size: 14 residues. V lost 5 bases to trimming and J lost 0 bases, with 10 bases between them. Germline V gives CDR1 MNHNY, CDR2 SVGAGI (reference sequence). The CDR3 DNA sequence: TGTGCCAGCAGTCAGACAGGAGCTAACTATGGCTACACCTTC. This translates into CASSQTGANYGYTF.

The rearrangement uses TRBV30 and TRBJ1-1; 7 bases fit TRBD1. With 2 bases clipped from V and 3 bases from J, the junction kept 3 bases outside the gene matches. CDR1 GTSNPN and CDR2 SVGIG come from the germline V gene (reference sequence). The CDR3 is 13 residues long. The CDR3 nucleotides read TGTGCCTGGAGTCGAGACAGGGACACTGAAGCTTTCTTT. Translating it yields CAWSRDRDTEAFF.

J is TRBJ2-5 and V is TRBV29-1; tentative D call: TRBD2 (5 bases). Germline CDR1 reads SQVTM; CDR2 reads ANQGSEA. The CDR3 spans 11 residues. Trimming removed 4 bases from V and 5 bases from J, with 8 bases in between. CDR3 region: CSVVERETQYF. Written as DNA, the CDR3 is TGCAGCGTTGTGGAGCGGGAGACCCAGTACTTC.

The rearrangement uses TRBV2 and TRBJ1-1; D is possibly TRBD1 (6 bases). CDR1 is SNHLY and CDR2 is FYNNEI in the germline V gene. There are 16 residues in the CDR3. V lost 6 bases and J lost 0, with 17 bases in between. This CDR3 reads CASRQRPGQVNTEAFF. The CDR3 DNA follows: TGTGCCAGCAGGCAAAGACCGGGACAAGTGAACACTGAAGCTTTCTTT.

The J gene is TRBJ2-1, the V gene TRBV5-4; D possibly corresponds to TRBD2 (5 bases). Looked up from germline, CDR1 is SGHNT and CDR2 is YYREEE (reference sequence). Trimming took off 2 bases at V and 6 bases at J, with 15 bases between the two ends. This CDR3 comprises 15 residues. DNA for the CDR3: TGTGCCAGCAGCTTACTGACTAAAACCCCCAATGAGCAGTTCTTC. This gives the protein CASSLLTKTPNEQFF.

The CDR3 DNA sequence: TGTGCCAGCAGCGTAGGTGAGAATGAGCAGTTCTTC. This gives the protein CASSVGENEQFF. The chain couples TRBV9 to TRBJ2-1; D unclear. The germline V and J ends were trimmed by 0 bases and 7 bases, with 5 bases remaining between them. The CDR3 covers 12 residues. CDR1 and CDR2 (germline): SGDLS, YYNGEE.

This clone was picked up a small number of times. The chain carries TRBV7-9 and TRBJ2-1; tentatively, D is TRBD2 (6 bases). This CDR3 contains 12 residues. With 5 bases removed from V and 8 bases from J, the gap between germline ends came to 10 bases. CDR1 is SEHNR, CDR2 FQNEAQ, per germline (reference sequence). The CDR3 DNA sequence: TGTGCCAGCAGCGCGACGGGAGATGAGCAGTTCTTC. It translates to CASSATGDEQFF.

V and J are TRBV7-2 and TRBJ2-1; D remains unclear. V was trimmed by 7 bases and J by 2 bases, leaving 12 bases between them. Germline loops: CDR1 SGHTA, CDR2 FQGNSA. CDR3 size: 14 residues. CDR3 amino acids: CASIEGGPYNEQFF. CDR3 DNA: TGTGCCAGCATAGAAGGCGGTCCCTACAATGAGCAGTTCTTC. The full variable domain, rest sourced from reference TRBV7-2 and TRBJ2-1, is GAGVSQSPSNKVTEKGKDVELRCDPISGHTALYWYRQSLGQGLEFLIYFQGNSAPDKSGLPSDRFSAERTGGSVSTLTIQRTQQEDSAVYLCASIEGGPYNEQFFGPGTRLTVL.

This chain links TRBV7-2 with TRBJ2-6, with 8 bases that match TRBD1. CDR3 length: 18 residues. Germline trimming cut 5 bases from V and 0 bases from J; bases unmatched to any gene: 9. Germline lookup yields CDR1 SGHTA and CDR2 FQGNSA. The CDR3 DNA sequence: TGTGCCAGCAGCCGCAGGGGGCGGTATAGCTCTGGGGCCAACGTCCTGACTTTC. As protein: CASSRRGRYSSGANVLTF.

This chain joins TRBV9 and TRBJ1-6; 10 bases align to TRBD1. Losses at the gene ends were 1 base for V and 10 bases for J; bases not matched to a gene: 8. This CDR3 is built from 16 residues. Per the germline V gene, CDR1 is SGDLS and CDR2 is YYNGEE. The CDR3 sequence: CASSVRPGTGDSPLHF. The CDR3 DNA sequence: TGTGCCAGCAGCGTAAGACCCGGGACAGGGGACTCACCCCTCCACTTT.

This clone was detected a few times. The chain joins TRBV7-2 to TRBJ2-5; 8 bases match TRBD1. The CDR3 is made up of 14 amino acids. V shed 4 bases, J shed 3 bases, and the junction held 4 bases outside the gene matches. CDR1 SGHTA and CDR2 FQGNSA come from the germline V gene. The CDR3 region is CASSSHRGKETQYF. The DNA of the CDR3 is TGTGCCAGCAGCTCACACAGGGGGAAAGAGACCCAGTACTTC.

This clone showed up just once. The V call is TRBV6-5, the J call TRBJ2-3; perhaps TRBD1 as D (7 bases). V shed 6 bases and J shed 3 bases, with 13 bases lying between them. Germline loops: CDR1 MNHEY, CDR2 SVGAGI. CDR3 length: 14 amino acids. Written as DNA, the CDR3 is TGTGCCAGCAGACCCAGGGGGGATACAGATACGCAGTATTTT. Protein: CASRPRGDTDTQYF.

V is TRBV6-1 and J is TRBJ2-7, with D perhaps TRBD2 (7 bases). CDR3 length equals 16 residues. Trimming shortened V by 2 bases and J by 0 bases, and 14 bases separated the two germline ends. Germline assignment: CDR1 MNHNS and CDR2 SASEGT. The CDR3 DNA reads as TGTGCCAGCAGTGAATGGGGGGGCGGACACTCCTACGAGCAGTACTTC. Its translation: CASSEWGGGHSYEQYF.

V usage is TRBV21-1 and J usage is TRBJ1-1; the table's D gene call, TRBD1, was not cross checked with the DNA. TRBV21-1 is annotated as a pseudogene. The CDR3 extends over 16 amino acids. In nucleotides, the CDR3 is TGTGCCAGCAGCGTACGGACAGCCTACATGAACACTGAAGCTTTCTTT. Translating it yields CASSVRTAYMNTEAFF.

J is TRBJ2-7 and V is TRBV10-3, with 9 nucleotides matching TRBD1. Germline CDR1 reads ENHRY; CDR2 reads SYGVKD. The V segment lost 10 bases and the J segment 1 base; nucleotides outside the gene matches: 23. The CDR3 is made up of 19 amino acids. CDR3 coding DNA: TGTGCCACCCCACAGGGGGCATATTCCTACGGAGGTTGTTCCTACGAGCAGTACTTC. Translation gives CATPQGAYSYGGCSYEQYF.

This sequence joins TRBV4-3 and TRBJ2-5; 7 nucleotides line up with TRBD2. Trimming cost V 0 bases and J 2 bases; bases outside gene matches: 3. The CDR3 contains 15 residues. Germline-derived CDR1 and CDR2 are LGHNA and YSLEER. The CDR3 DNA follows: TGCGCCAGCAGCCAAGATTTGGGGGGGCAAGAGACCCAGTACTTC. The encoded protein is CASSQDLGGQETQYF.

The V and J genes are TRBV30 and TRBJ2-3, with D perhaps matching TRBD1 (5 bases). Germline V gene sequence: CDR1 GTSNPN, CDR2 SVGIG (reference sequence). V was trimmed by 1 base and J by 9 bases, leaving 11 bases between them. The length of the CDR3 is 12 residues. CDR3 loop: CAWSGGTHTQYF. CDR3 DNA sequence: TGTGCCTGGAGTGGGGGCACGCACACGCAGTATTTT.